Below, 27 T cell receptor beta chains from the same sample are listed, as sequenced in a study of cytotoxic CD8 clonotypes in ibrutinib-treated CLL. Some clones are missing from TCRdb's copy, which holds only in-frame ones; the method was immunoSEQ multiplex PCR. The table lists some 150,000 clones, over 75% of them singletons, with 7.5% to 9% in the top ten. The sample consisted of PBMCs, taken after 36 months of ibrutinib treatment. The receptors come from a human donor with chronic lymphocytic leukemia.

The CDR3 region is CAWRDTNNQPQHF. CDR3 DNA sequence: TGTGCCTGGAGAGACACGAACAATCAGCCCCAGCATTTT. This chain uses TRBV30 with TRBJ1-5; no definite D call. The CDR3 contains 13 residues. V lost 3 bases, J lost 3 bases, and 9 bases lay in between. CDR1 is GTSNPN and CDR2 is SVGIG in the germline V gene (reference sequence).

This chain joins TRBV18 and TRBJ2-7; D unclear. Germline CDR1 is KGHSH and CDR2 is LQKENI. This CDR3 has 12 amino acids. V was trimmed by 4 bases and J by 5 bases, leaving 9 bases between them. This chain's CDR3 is CASSQGNHEQYF. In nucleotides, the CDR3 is TGTGCCAGCTCACAAGGGAACCACGAGCAGTACTTC. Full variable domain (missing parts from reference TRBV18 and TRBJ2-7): NAGVMQNPRHLVRRRGQEARLRCSPMKGHSHVYWYRQLPEEGLKFMVYLQKENIIDESGMPKERFSAEFPKEGPSILRIQQVVRGDSAAYFCASSQGNHEQYFGPGTRLTVT.

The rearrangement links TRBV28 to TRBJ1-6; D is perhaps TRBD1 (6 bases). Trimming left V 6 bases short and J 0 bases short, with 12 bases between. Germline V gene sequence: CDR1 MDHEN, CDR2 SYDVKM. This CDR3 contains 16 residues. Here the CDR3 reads CASRVDSSSYNSPLHF. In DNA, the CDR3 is TGTGCCAGCAGGGTGGACAGTAGCTCCTATAATTCACCCCTCCACTTT.

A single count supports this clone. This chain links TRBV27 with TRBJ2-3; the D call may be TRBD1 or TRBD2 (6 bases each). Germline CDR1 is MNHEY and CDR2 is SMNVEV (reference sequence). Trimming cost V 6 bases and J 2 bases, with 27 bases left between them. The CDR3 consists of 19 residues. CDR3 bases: TGTGCCAGCAGCGGCATTAGGGGGGCCCTCCGGGGGTCCACAGATACGCAGTATTTT. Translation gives CASSGIRGALRGSTDTQYF.

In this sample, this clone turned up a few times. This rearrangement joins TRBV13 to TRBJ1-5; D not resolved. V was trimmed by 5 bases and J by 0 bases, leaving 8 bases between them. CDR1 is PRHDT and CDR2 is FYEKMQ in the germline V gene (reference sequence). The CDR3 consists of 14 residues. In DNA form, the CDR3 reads TGTGCCAGCAGCCGGGGTGCTAGCAATCAGCCCCAGCATTTT. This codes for CASSRGASNQPQHF.

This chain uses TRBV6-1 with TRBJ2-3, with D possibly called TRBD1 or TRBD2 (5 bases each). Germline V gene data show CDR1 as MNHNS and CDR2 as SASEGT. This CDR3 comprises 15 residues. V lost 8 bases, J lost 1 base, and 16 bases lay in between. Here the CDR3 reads CASANRLGGTDTQYF. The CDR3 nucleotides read TGTGCCAGCGCCAACCGATTGGGGGGCACAGATACGCAGTATTTT.

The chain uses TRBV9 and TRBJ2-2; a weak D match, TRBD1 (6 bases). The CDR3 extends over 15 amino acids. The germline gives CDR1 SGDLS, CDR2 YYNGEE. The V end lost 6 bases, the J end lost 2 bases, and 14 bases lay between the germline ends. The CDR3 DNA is TGTGCCAGCACTAAGACAGGTCTTAACACCGGGGAGCTGTTTTTT. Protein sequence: CASTKTGLNTGELFF.

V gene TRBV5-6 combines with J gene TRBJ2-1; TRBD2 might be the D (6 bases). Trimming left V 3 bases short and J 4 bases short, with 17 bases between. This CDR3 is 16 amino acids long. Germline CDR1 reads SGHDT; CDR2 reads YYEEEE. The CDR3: CASSSPAGWVYNEQFF. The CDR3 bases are TGTGCCAGCAGCTCGCCGGCGGGGTGGGTTTACAATGAGCAGTTCTTC. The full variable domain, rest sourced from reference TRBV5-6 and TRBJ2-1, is DAGVTQSPTHLIKTRGQQVTLRCSPKSGHDTVSWYQQALGQGPQFIFQYYEEEERQRGNFPDRFSGHQFPNYSSELNVNALLLGDSALYLCASSSPAGWVYNEQFFGPGTRLTVL.

CDR3 region: CASRGGTERYNEQFF. The CDR3 bases are TGTGCCAGCAGGGGTGGGACAGAGAGATACAATGAGCAGTTCTTC. The rearrangement joins TRBV7-3 to TRBJ2-1; 7 bases are shared with TRBD1. CDR1 SGHTA and CDR2 FQGTGA come from the germline V gene. The CDR3 is 15 residues long. The V segment lost 6 bases and the J segment 4 bases; nucleotides outside the gene matches: 9.

The CDR3 sequence is CSAPLYYEQYF. CDR3 nucleotide sequence: TGCAGTGCCCCGTTATACTACGAGCAGTACTTC. V and J are TRBV20-1 and TRBJ2-7; D is uncertain. CDR1 DFQATT and CDR2 SNEGSKA come from the germline V gene (reference sequence). V was clipped by 6 bases and J by 3 bases, with 9 bases between them. This CDR3 comprises 11 residues.

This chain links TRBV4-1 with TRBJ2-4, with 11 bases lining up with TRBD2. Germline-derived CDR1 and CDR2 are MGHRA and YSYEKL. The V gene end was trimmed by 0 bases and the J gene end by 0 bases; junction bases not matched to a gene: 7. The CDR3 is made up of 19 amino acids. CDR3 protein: CASSQDGTSGVLAKNIQYF. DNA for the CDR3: TGCGCCAGCAGCCAAGATGGGACTAGCGGAGTTCTAGCCAAAAACATTCAGTACTTC.

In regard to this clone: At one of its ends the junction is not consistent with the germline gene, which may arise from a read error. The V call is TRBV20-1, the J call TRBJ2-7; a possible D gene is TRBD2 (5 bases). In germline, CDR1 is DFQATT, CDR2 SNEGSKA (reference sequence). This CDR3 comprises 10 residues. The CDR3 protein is CSARGNEQYF. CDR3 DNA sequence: TGCAGTGCAAGAGGGAACGAGCAGTACTTC.

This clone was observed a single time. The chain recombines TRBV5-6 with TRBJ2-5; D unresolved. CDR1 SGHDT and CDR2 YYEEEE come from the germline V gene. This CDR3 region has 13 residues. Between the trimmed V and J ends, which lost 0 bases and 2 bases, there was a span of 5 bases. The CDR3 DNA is TGTGCCAGCAGCTTGGACAGACAAGAGACCCAGTACTTC. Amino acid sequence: CASSLDRQETQYF.

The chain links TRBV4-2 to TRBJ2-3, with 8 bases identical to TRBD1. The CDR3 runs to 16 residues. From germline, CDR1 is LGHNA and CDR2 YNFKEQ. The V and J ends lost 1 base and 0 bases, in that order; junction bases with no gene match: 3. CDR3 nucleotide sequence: TGTGCCAGCAGCCAAGTAGGACAGGGTAGCACAGATACGCAGTATTTT. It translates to CASSQVGQGSTDTQYF.

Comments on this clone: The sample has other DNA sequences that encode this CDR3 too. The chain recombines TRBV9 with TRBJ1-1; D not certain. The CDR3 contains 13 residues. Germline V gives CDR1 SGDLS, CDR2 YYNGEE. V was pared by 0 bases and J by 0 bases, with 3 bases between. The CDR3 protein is CASSVVLNTEAFF. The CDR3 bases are TGTGCCAGCAGCGTAGTATTGAACACTGAAGCTTTCTTT.

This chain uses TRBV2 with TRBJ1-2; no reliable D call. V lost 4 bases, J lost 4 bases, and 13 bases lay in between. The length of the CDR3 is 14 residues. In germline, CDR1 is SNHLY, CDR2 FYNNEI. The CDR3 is CASSAQQRRYGYTF. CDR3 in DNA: TGTGCCAGCAGTGCCCAACAGAGACGCTATGGCTACACCTTC.

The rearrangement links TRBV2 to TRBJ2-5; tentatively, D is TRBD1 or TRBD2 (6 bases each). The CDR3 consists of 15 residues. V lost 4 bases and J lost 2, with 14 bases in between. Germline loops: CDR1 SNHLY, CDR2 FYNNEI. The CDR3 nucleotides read TGTGCCAGCAGTGGCCCGGGGGCCCCTCAAGAGACCCAGTACTTC. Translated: CASSGPGAPQETQYF.

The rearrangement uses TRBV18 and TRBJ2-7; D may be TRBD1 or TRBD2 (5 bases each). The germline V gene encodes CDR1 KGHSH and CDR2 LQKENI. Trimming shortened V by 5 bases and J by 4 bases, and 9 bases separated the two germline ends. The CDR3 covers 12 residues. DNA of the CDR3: TGTGCCAGCTCAGGGGGAAGGTACGAGCAGTACTTC. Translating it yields CASSGGRYEQYF.

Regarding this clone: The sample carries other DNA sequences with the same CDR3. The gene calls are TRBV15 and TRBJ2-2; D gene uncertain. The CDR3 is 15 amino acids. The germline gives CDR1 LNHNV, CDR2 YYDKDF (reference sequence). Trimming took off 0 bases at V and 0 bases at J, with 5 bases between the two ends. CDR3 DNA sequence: TGTGCCACCAGCAGAGATAGGACGAACACCGGGGAGCTGTTTTTT. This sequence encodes CATSRDRTNTGELFF.

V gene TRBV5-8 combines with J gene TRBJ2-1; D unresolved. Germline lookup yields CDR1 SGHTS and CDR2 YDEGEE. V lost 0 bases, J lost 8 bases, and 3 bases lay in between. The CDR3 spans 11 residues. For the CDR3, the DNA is TGTGCCAGCAGCTTGGGATATGAGCAGTTCTTC. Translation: CASSLGYEQFF.

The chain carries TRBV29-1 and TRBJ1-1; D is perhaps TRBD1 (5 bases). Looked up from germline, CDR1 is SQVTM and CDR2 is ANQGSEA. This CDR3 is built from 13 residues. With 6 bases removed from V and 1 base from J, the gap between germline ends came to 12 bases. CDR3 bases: TGCAGCGTGGAATTGGGGCCGAACACTGAAGCTTTCTTT. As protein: CSVELGPNTEAFF.

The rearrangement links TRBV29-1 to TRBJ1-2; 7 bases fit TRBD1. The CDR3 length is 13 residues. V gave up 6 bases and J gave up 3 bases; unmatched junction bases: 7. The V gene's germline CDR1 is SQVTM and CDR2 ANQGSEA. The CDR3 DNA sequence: TGCAGCGTAGTGCTCAGGGGGGACTATGGCTACACCTTC. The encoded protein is CSVVLRGDYGYTF.

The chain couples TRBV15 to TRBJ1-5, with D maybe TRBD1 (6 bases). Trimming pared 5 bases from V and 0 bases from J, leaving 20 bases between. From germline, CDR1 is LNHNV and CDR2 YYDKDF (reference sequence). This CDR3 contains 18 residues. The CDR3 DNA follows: TGTGCCACCAGCGGAGGGGGATTAGGGGGTAATAGCAATCAGCCCCAGCATTTT. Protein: CATSGGGLGGNSNQPQHF. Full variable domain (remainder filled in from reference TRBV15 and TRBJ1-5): DAMVIQNPRYQVTQFGKPVTLSCSQTLNHNVMYWYQQKSSQAPKLLFHYYDKDFNNEADTPDNFQSRRPNTSFCFLDIRSPGLGDTAMYLCATSGGGLGGNSNQPQHFGDGTRLSIL.

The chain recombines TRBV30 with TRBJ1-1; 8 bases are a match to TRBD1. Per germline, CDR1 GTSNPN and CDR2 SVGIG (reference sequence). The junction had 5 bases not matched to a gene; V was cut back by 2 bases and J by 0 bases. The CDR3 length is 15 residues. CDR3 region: CAWSHGTGLNTEAFF. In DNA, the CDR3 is TGTGCCTGGAGTCACGGGACAGGTTTGAACACTGAAGCTTTCTTT.

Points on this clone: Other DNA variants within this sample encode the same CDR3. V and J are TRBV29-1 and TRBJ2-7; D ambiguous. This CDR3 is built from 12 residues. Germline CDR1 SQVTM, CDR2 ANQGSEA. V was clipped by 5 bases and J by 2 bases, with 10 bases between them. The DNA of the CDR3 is TGCAGCGTTAAAACGGGCGCCTACGAGCAGTACTTC. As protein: CSVKTGAYEQYF.

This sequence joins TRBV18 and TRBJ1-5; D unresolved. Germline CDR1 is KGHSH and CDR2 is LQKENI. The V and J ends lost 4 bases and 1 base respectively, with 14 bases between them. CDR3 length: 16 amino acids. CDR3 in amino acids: CASSRLSLGSNQPQHF. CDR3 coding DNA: TGTGCCAGCTCACGACTTTCTTTGGGGAGCAATCAGCCCCAGCATTTT.

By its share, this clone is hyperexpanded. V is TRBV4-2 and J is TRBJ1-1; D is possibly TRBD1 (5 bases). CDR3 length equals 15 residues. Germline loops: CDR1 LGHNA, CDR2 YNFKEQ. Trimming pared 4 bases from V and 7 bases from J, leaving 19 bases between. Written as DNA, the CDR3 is TGTGCCAGCAGCCCCCTAGTTGGGGGGACCCTTGAAGCTTTCTTT. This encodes CASSPLVGGTLEAFF.